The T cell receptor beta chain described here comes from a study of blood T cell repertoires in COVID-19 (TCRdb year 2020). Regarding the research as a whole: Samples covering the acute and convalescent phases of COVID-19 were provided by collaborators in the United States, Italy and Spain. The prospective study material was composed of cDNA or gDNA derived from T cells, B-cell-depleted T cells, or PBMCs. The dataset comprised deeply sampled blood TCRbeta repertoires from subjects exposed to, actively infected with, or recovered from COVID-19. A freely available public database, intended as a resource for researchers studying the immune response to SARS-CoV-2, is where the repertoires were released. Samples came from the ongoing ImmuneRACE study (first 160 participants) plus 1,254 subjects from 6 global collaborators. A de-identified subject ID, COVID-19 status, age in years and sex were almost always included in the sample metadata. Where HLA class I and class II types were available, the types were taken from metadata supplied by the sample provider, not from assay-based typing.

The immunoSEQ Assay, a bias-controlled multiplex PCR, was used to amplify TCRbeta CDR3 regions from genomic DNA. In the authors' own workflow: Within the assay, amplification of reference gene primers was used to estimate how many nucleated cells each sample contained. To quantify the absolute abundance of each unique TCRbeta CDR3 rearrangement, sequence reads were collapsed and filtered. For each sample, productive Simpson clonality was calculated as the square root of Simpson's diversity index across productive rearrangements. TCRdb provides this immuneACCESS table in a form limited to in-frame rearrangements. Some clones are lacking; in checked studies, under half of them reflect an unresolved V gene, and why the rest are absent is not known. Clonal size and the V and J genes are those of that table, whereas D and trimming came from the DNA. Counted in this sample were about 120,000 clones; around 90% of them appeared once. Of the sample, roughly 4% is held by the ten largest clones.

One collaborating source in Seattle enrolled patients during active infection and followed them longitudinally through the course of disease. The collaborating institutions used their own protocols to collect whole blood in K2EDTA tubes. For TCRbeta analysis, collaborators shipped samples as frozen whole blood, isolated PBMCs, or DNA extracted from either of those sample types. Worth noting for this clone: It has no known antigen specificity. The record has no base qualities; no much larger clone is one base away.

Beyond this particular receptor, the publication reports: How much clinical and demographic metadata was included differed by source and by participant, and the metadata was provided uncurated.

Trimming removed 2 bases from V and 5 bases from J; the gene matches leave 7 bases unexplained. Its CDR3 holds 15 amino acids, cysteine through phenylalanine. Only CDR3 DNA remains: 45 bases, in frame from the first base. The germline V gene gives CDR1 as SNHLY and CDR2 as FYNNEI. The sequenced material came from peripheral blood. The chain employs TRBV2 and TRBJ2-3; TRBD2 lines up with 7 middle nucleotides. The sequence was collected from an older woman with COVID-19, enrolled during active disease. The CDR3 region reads CASSETAPGGDTQYF. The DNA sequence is TGTGCCAGCAGTGAAACCGCCCCGGGGGGAGATACGCAGTATTTT.